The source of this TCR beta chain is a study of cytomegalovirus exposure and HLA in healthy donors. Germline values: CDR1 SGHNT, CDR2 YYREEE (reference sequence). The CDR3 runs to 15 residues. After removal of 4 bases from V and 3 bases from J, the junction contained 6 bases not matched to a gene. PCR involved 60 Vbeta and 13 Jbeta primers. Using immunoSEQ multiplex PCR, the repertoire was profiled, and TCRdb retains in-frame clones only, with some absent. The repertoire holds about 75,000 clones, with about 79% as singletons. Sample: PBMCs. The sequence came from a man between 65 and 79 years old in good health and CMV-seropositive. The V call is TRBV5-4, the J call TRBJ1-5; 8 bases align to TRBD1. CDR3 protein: CASSIGQGANQPQHF. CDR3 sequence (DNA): TGTGCCAGCAGCATCGGACAGGGAGCCAATCAGCCCCAGCATTTT.